These 17 T cell receptor beta chains were sequenced from one sample in a study of CD4 T cells in relation to SARS-CoV-2 and coronaviruses (dated by TCRdb to 2020 to 2022). No antigen has been assigned to these receptors. CD4+ T cells from unexposed donors were collected before the COVID-19 pandemic (2011-2018). After about 10 days of culture, CD4+ T cells were isolated with the EasySep CD4+ T cell isolation kit. Libraries came from the immunoSEQ multiplex PCR assay. TCRdb holds this immuneACCESS table with in-frame rearrangements only. Some clones are missing; in checked studies, unresolved V genes explain under half, and the rest has no known cause. The sample table contains tens of thousands of clones; only one count was recorded for 72% of them. The ten biggest clones cover around 12% of the sample. Sequenced input: CD4+ T cells from PBMCs, cultured in vitro. Source of these receptors: a human donor in good health.

The V and J genes are TRBV29-1 and TRBJ2-7, with a possible D match to TRBD1 (6 bases). Deletions cut 7 bases from V and 0 bases from J, with 22 bases between. The germline V gene has CDR1 SQVTM and CDR2 ANQGSEA. This CDR3 spans 16 amino acids. The CDR3 loop is CSATLRDKAISYEQYF. For the CDR3, the DNA is TGCAGCGCTACCCTCCGGGACAAGGCTATCTCCTACGAGCAGTACTTC.

The chain combines TRBV6-6 with TRBJ2-7; the D gene is possibly TRBD1 (5 bases). The CDR3 covers 12 residues. The ends were cut back, 5 bases at V and 4 bases at J, with 9 bases in the middle. Germline CDR1 and CDR2: MNHNY and SVGAGI (reference sequence). CDR3 loop: CASSPQVYEQYF. CDR3 DNA sequence: TGTGCCAGCAGTCCACAGGTTTACGAGCAGTACTTC.

The chain links TRBV5-1 to TRBJ1-1, with D unresolved. This CDR3 is 15 amino acids long. The V and J ends lost 5 bases and 1 base respectively, with 15 bases between them. The germline gives CDR1 SGHRS, CDR2 YFSETQ. The CDR3 bases are TGCGCCAGCAGTTCCACCGTGAACTCGAACACTGAAGCTTTCTTT. Translating it yields CASSSTVNSNTEAFF. Using reference TRBV5-1 and TRBJ1-1 for the parts outside the CDR3, the full variable domain is KAGVTQTPRYLIKTRGQQVTLSCSPISGHRSVSWYQQTPGQGLQFLFEYFSETQRNKGNFPGRFSGRQFSNSRSEMNVSTLELGDSALYLCASSSTVNSNTEAFFGQGTRLTVV.

This rearrangement joins TRBV18 to TRBJ1-1; D is perhaps TRBD1 (5 bases). Germline CDR1 is KGHSH and CDR2 is LQKENI. Trimming shortened V by 2 bases and J by 1 base, and 17 bases separated the two germline ends. CDR3 size: 17 residues. The CDR3 DNA sequence: TGTGCCAGCTCACCAGGGACGTGGCAGTTACGGAACACTGAAGCTTTCTTT. This encodes CASSPGTWQLRNTEAFF.

This clone has just a few counts. This chain joins TRBV19 and TRBJ1-6; D is unresolved. This CDR3 has 12 amino acids. Germline CDR1 reads LNHDA; CDR2 reads SQIVND (reference sequence). V lost 5 bases and J 9 bases, leaving 8 bases between the germline ends. The CDR3 region is CASSLVRSPLHF. The CDR3, as DNA: TGTGCCAGTAGTCTTGTTCGTTCACCCCTCCACTTT.

The chain carries TRBV7-2 and TRBJ2-5; TRBD1 might be the D (6 bases). The CDR3 has 14 amino acids. The germline V and J ends were trimmed by 5 bases and 4 bases, with 14 bases remaining between them. Germline V gene data show CDR1 as SGHTA and CDR2 as FQGNSA. The chain's CDR3 is CASSQGTPRETQYF. CDR3 DNA: TGTGCCAGCAGCCAGGGGACCCCCCGAGAGACCCAGTACTTC.

V and J are TRBV11-2 and TRBJ2-7, with 8 bases identical to TRBD1. The germline V gene has CDR1 SGHAT and CDR2 FQNNGV. CDR3 length: 15 residues. Trimming cost V 5 bases and J 0 bases; bases outside gene matches: 6. The CDR3 region has the DNA TGTGCCAGCAGCGCCCCCGGGACAGGCTCCTACGAGCAGTACTTC. Its protein product is CASSAPGTGSYEQYF.

V usage is TRBV4-3 and J usage is TRBJ2-1; tentatively, D is TRBD2 (6 bases). This CDR3 is 13 amino acids long. Trimming cost V 4 bases and J 4 bases, with 8 bases left between them. CDR1 and CDR2 (germline): LGHNA, YSLEER. CDR3 in DNA: TGCGCCAGCAGCCTCGGGGGATACAATGAGCAGTTCTTC. This sequence encodes CASSLGGYNEQFF.

This chain connects TRBV30 to TRBJ2-3; unclear D gene. The CDR3 runs to 12 residues. Germline V gene sequence: CDR1 GTSNPN, CDR2 SVGIG (reference sequence). Trimming cost V 0 bases and J 3 bases, with 4 bases left between them. CDR3 region: CAWSVGTDTQYF. The CDR3 DNA follows: TGTGCCTGGAGTGTCGGGACAGATACGCAGTATTTT.

The chain links TRBV2 to TRBJ2-1; 11 bases align to TRBD2. V lost 7 bases and J lost 6; bases outside the gene matches: 5. Germline assignment: CDR1 SNHLY and CDR2 FYNNEI. This CDR3 spans 14 amino acids. CDR3 amino acids: CASTPGTSGNEQFF. The CDR3 DNA reads TGTGCCAGCACCCCCGGGACTAGCGGCAATGAGCAGTTCTTC.

The chain uses TRBV6-2 or TRBV6-3 and TRBJ1-2; 9 bases are shared with TRBD1. Losses at the gene ends were 5 bases for V and 4 bases for J; bases not matched to a gene: 5. Germline CDR1 reads MNHEY; CDR2 reads SVGEGT. The CDR3 has 14 amino acids. The CDR3 reads CASSRTGGIYGYTF. The CDR3 DNA is TGTGCCAGCAGTCGAACAGGGGGCATCTATGGCTACACCTTC.

The V call is TRBV7-9, the J call TRBJ1-4, with D maybe TRBD1 (6 bases). The CDR3 has 16 residues. V was cut by 5 bases and J by 8 bases, with 21 bases left in between. CDR1 SEHNR and CDR2 FQNEAQ come from the germline V gene (reference sequence). The CDR3 region is CASSRLGTGADEKLFF. The CDR3 DNA follows: TGTGCCAGCAGCCGCTTAGGGACGGGGGCGGACGAAAAACTGTTTTTT.

The chain links TRBV18 to TRBJ2-6; D not resolved. V was cut by 3 bases and J by 0 bases, with 18 bases left in between. The CDR3 runs to 19 residues. Germline V gives CDR1 KGHSH, CDR2 LQKENI. The CDR3 loop reads CASSPRTPKELSGANVLTF. For the CDR3, the DNA is TGTGCCAGCTCACCCAGGACCCCCAAGGAGCTCTCTGGGGCCAACGTCCTGACTTTC.

The chain employs TRBV14 and TRBJ1-5, with a weak D call TRBD1 (6 bases). CDR1 is SGHDN and CDR2 is FVKESK in the germline V gene. This CDR3 has 17 amino acids. V dropped 0 bases and J dropped 5 bases, with 17 bases sitting between them. CDR3 loop: CASSQDVFLRTDQPQHF. CDR3 in DNA: TGTGCCAGCAGCCAAGATGTGTTTTTGAGGACAGATCAGCCCCAGCATTTT.

The rearrangement uses TRBV7-2 and TRBJ1-6; TRBD1 matches at 10 bases. Germline CDR1 and CDR2: SGHTA and FQGNSA. Trimming removed 4 bases from V and 4 bases from J; junction bases left unmatched: 4. The CDR3 consists of 16 residues. The CDR3 DNA reads as TGTGCCAGCAGCTCTGGACAGGGGGGTTATAATTCACCCCTCCACTTT. Amino acids: CASSSGQGGYNSPLHF.

The chain couples TRBV27 to TRBJ2-5, with 7 positions matching TRBD2. Trimming took 0 bases from V and 5 from J; bases not matched to a gene: 9. Germline lookup yields CDR1 MNHEY and CDR2 SMNVEV (reference sequence). CDR3 length: 16 amino acids. CDR3 residues: CASSLSVSGGGETQYF. The CDR3 DNA is TGTGCCAGCAGTTTATCGGTTTCGGGGGGTGGCGAGACCCAGTACTTC.

J is TRBJ1-4 and V is TRBV2; the D is unclear. Per germline, CDR1 SNHLY and CDR2 FYNNEI. This CDR3 is built from 14 residues. V gave up 2 bases and J gave up 8 bases, with 12 bases separating them. The chain's CDR3 is CASSESQRNEKLFF. CDR3 nucleotides: TGTGCCAGCAGTGAATCACAGAGAAACGAAAAACTGTTTTTT.